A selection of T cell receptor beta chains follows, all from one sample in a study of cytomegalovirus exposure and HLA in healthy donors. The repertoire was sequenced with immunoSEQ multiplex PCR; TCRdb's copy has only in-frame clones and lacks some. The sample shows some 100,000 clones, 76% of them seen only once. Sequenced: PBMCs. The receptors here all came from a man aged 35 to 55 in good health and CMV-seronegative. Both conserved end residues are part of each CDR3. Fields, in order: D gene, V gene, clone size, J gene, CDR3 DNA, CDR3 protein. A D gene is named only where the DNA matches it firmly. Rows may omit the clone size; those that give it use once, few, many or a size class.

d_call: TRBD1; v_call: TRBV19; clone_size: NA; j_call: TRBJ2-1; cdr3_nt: TGTGCCAGTAGTAGCCAGGGGGAACATGAGCAGTTCTTC; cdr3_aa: CASSSQGEHEQFF
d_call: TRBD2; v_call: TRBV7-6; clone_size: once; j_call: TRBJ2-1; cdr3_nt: TGTGCCAGCAGCTTAGCGGGGACTAGATTGGATGAGCAGTTCTTC; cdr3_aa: CASSLAGTRLDEQFF
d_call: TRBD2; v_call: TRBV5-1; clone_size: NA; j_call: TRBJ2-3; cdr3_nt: TGCGCCAGCAGCTCGACTAGCTATCAAGCAGATACGCAGTATTTT; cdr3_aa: CASSSTSYQADTQYF
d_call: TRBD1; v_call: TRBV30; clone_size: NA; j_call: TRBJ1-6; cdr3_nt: TGTGCCTGGAGTCCAGGGGGGCTTGATTCACCCCTCCACTTT; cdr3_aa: CAWSPGGLDSPLHF
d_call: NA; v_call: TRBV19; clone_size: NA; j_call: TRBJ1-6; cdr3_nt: TGTGCCACCTCACAGGGTTCCTATAATTCACCCCTCCACTTT; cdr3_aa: CATSQGSYNSPLHF
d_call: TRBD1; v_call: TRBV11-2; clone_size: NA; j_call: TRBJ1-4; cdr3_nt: TGTGCCAGCAGCTCCCGGGACAGGGGAATTACTAATGAAAAACTGTTTTTT; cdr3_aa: CASSSRDRGITNEKLFF
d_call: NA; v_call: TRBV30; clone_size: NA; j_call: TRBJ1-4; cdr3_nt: TGTGCCTGGAGTGTAGCGGGATTTGAAAAACTGTTTTTT; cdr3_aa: CAWSVAGFEKLFF
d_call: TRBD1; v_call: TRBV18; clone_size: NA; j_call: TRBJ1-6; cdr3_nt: TGTGCCAGCTCACAAGGGACAGTAGATAATTCACCCCTCCACTTT; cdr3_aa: CASSQGTVDNSPLHF
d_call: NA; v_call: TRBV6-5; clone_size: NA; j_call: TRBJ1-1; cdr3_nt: TGTGCCAGCAGCTTTGACGGGTGGAGGACTGAAGCTTTCTTT; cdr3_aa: CASSFDGWRTEAFF
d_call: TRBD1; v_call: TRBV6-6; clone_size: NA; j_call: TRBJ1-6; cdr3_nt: TGTGCCAGCAGTAGCACAGGGGATCCACCCCTCCACTTT; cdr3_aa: CASSSTGDPPLHF
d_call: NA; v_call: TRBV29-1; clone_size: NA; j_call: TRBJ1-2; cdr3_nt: TGCAGCGTTGAAGGATCGACAGCCTATGGCTACACCTTC; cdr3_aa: CSVEGSTAYGYTF
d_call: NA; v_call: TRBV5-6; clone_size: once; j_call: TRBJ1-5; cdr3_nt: TGTGCCAGCAGCTCGACTCTAGGGGGGCCCCAGCATTTT; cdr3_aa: CASSSTLGGPQHF
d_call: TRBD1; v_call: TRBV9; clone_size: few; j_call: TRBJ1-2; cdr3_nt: TGTGCCAGCAGCTTCGGACAGGGCGATAGCTATGGCTACACCTTC; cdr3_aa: CASSFGQGDSYGYTF
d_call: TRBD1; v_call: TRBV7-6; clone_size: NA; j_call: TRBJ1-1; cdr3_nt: TGTGCCAGCAGCCTAGGGGGACGGGACAGCATGAACACTGAAGCTTTCTTT; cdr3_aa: CASSLGGRDSMNTEAFF
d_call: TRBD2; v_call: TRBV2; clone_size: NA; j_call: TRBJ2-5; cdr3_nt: TGTGCCAGCGGGGGCGGGGGGGCCTGGGAGACCCAGTACTTC; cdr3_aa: CASGGGGAWETQYF
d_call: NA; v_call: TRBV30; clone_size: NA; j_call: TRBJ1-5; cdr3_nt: TGTGCCTGGAGTAACCAGGGCAATCAGCCCCAGCATTTT; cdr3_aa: CAWSNQGNQPQHF
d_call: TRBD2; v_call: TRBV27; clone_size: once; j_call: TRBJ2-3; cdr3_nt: TGTGCCAGCAGTTTATCTGGTGGGGGGGAGGATACGCAGTATTTT; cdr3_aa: CASSLSGGGEDTQYF
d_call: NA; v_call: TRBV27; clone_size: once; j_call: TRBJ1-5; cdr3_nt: TGTGCCAGCAGTTTATCGATATCGAATCAGGGACAGCCCCAGCATTTT; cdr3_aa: CASSLSISNQGQPQHF
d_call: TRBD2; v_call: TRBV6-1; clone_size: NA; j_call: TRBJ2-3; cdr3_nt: TGTGCCAGCAAAACGGAACTAGCGGGGGGGCCGACGCAGTATTTT; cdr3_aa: CASKTELAGGPTQYF
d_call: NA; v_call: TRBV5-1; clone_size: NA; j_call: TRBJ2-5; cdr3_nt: TGCGCCAGCAGCTTGCAAAGCGCAACAATCCAAGAGACCCAGTACTTC; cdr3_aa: CASSLQSATIQETQYF
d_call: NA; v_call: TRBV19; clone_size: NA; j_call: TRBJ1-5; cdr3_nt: TGTGCCAGTAGTATACGTCGTCGAGAGGATCAGCCCCAGCATTTT; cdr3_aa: CASSIRRREDQPQHF
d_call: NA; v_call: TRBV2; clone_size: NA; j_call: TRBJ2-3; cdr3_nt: TGTGCCAGCAGTGCCCCGCCCGGGGTGGGGTATGGCACAGATACGCAGTATTTT; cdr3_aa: CASSAPPGVGYGTDTQYF
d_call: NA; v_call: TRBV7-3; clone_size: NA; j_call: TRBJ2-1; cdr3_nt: TGTGCCAGCAGCGTAGATGTCTCCTACAATGAGCAGTTCTTC; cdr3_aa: CASSVDVSYNEQFF
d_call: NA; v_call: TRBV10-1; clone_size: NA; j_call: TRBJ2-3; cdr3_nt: TGCGCCAGCAGTGAGGGTGGGCGAGATACGCAGTATTTT; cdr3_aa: CASSEGGRDTQYF
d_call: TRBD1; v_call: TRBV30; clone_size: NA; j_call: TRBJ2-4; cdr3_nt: TGTGCCTGGAGTTGGACAGGGGGGACCAAAAACATTCAGTACTTC; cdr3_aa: CAWSWTGGTKNIQYF
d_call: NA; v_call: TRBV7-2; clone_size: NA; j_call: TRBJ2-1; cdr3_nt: TGTGCCAGCAGCCTCCGGGGAGGGACATTCTCCTACAATGAGCAGTTCTTC; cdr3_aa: CASSLRGGTFSYNEQFF
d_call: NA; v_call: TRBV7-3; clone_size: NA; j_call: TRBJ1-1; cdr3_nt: TGTGCCAGCAGCTTAACTAAGAACACTGAAGCTTTCTTT; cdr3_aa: CASSLTKNTEAFF
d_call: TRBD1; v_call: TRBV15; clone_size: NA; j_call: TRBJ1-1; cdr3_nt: TGTGCCACCAGCAGAGATCAGCACAGGGGCACTGAAGCTTTCTTT; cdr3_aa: CATSRDQHRGTEAFF
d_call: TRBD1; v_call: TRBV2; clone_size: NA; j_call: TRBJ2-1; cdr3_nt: TGTGCCAGCAGGGCCGGGACAGGGGGTGAGCAGTTCTTC; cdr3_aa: CASRAGTGGEQFF
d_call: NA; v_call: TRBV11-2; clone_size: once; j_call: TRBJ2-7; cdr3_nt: TGTGCCAGCAGCCCCGGGTTTTCTTCCTACGAGCAGTACTTC; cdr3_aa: CASSPGFSSYEQYF
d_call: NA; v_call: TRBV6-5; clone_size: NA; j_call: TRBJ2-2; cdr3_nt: TGTGCCAGCAGAGGGCAGGGCCGAGGCACCGGGGAGCTGTTTTTT; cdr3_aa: CASRGQGRGTGELFF
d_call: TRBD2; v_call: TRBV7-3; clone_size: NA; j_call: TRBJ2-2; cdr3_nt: TGTGCCAGCAGCTCACTAGCGGGGGTAAAAGGGGAGCTGTTTTTT; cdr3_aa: CASSSLAGVKGELFF
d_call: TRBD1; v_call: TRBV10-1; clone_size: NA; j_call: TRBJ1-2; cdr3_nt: TGCGCCAGCAGTGGGCCGGGACAGGGGAGTGAGGGCTACACCTTC; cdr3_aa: CASSGPGQGSEGYTF
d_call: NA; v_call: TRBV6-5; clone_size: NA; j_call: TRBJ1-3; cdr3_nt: TGTGCCAGTACTCTAACAGGGAACTCTGGAAACACCATATATTTT; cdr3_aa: CASTLTGNSGNTIYF
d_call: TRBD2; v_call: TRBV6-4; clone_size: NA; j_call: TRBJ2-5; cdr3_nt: TGTGCCAGCAGTGAGTCTCGGGCTAGCGGGGGGGAAGAGACCCAGTACTTC; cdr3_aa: CASSESRASGGEETQYF
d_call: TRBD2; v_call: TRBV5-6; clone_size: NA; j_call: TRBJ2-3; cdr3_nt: TGTGCCAGCAGCCTTAGCGGGGCGTCAGATACGCAGTATTTT; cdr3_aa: CASSLSGASDTQYF
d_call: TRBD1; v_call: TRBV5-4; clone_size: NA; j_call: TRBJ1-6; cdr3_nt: TGTGCCAGCAGCCCTCTTGAGACAGGGGGCAGAGATTCACCCCTCCACTTT; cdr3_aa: CASSPLETGGRDSPLHF
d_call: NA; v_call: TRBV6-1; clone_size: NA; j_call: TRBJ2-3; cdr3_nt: TGTGCCAGCAGTGAATCTAGGGGCCCAGATACGCAGTATTTT; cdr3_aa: CASSESRGPDTQYF